These 9 T cell receptor beta chains were sequenced from one sample in a study of T cells in narcolepsy. Sequencing used immunoSEQ multiplex PCR; TCRdb keeps in-frame clones, though not all of them. Of about 30,000 clones listed, over 75% are singletons. The material sequenced was CD45RA- memory CD4+ T cells from PBMCs. Source of these receptors: a human donor with narcolepsy.

The V call is TRBV30, the J call TRBJ2-1; 8 bases are a match to TRBD1. Germline V CDR1 and CDR2: GTSNPN, SVGIG (reference sequence). The length of the CDR3 is 15 residues. With 2 bases clipped from V and 2 bases from J, the junction kept 5 bases outside the gene matches. Here the CDR3 DNA reads TGTGCCTGGAGTCAAACAGGGGGAGCCTACAATGAGCAGTTCTTC. Amino acids: CAWSQTGGAYNEQFF.

Turning to this clone: The sample contains more than one DNA sequence encoding this CDR3. The V call is TRBV4-1, the J call TRBJ2-3; unclear D gene. Germline V lookup: CDR1 MGHRA, CDR2 YSYEKL. This CDR3 contains 15 residues. V lost 0 bases, J lost 0 bases, and 7 bases lay in between. The CDR3, as DNA: TGCGCCAGCAGCCAAGATGGGCAGAGCACAGATACGCAGTATTTT. This sequence encodes CASSQDGQSTDTQYF.

V gene TRBV14 combines with J gene TRBJ2-7; 8 bases map to TRBD1. V shed 4 bases and J 3 bases; nucleotides not matched to a gene: 5. CDR3 length: 14 amino acids. The germline V gene has CDR1 SGHDN and CDR2 FVKESK. In DNA, the CDR3 is TGTGCCAGCAGCCCTAGGACAGGGTACTACGAGCAGTACTTC. Protein: CASSPRTGYYEQYF.

The chain links TRBV19 to TRBJ2-7; 12 nucleotides agree with TRBD1. The ends lost 7 bases at V and 7 bases at J; junction bases unmatched: 8. Germline lookup yields CDR1 LNHDA and CDR2 SQIVND (reference sequence). There are 14 residues in the CDR3. In nucleotides, the CDR3 is TGTGCCAGTACCCCGGGACAGGGGGCTAGTGAGCAGTACTTC. Amino acids: CASTPGQGASEQYF.

V usage is TRBV6-6 and J usage is TRBJ1-2, with D hard to call. The CDR3 has 11 amino acids. Germline values: CDR1 MNHNY, CDR2 SVGAGI (reference sequence). V shed 5 bases and J shed 4 bases, with 5 bases lying between them. CDR3 sequence reads: CASSGVYGYTF. The CDR3 DNA reads TGTGCCAGCAGTGGGGTCTATGGCTACACCTTC.

CDR3 sequence reads: CATSGGNSPLHF. Here the CDR3 DNA reads TGTGCCACCTCTGGGGGGAATTCACCCCTCCACTTT. V usage is TRBV6-1 and J usage is TRBJ1-6; a possible D gene is TRBD1 (5 bases). Looked up from germline, CDR1 is MNHNS and CDR2 is SASEGT. Between the trimmed V and J ends, which lost 10 bases and 7 bases, there was a span of 11 bases. The CDR3 totals 12 residues.

The chain employs TRBV18 and TRBJ2-5, with 8 bases fitting TRBD1. Trimming took 4 bases from V and 0 from J; bases not matched to a gene: 4. Germline V lookup: CDR1 KGHSH, CDR2 LQKENI. The CDR3 has 15 amino acids. Here the CDR3 DNA reads TGTGCCAGCTCACTTGGGACAGGTCACCAAGAGACCCAGTACTTC. Its translation is CASSLGTGHQETQYF.

This clone appeared once. The chain recombines TRBV7-2 with TRBJ2-5; D perhaps matches TRBD2 (6 bases). This CDR3 region has 13 residues. The germline gives CDR1 SGHTA, CDR2 FQGNSA. V dropped 10 bases and J dropped 3 bases, with 15 bases sitting between them. The CDR3 protein is CATASPGEETQYF. The DNA for the CDR3 is TGTGCCACCGCATCCCCGGGGGAAGAGACCCAGTACTTC.

This rearrangement joins TRBV9 to TRBJ1-6; D not resolved. The ends were cut back, 3 bases at V and 11 bases at J, with 12 bases in the middle. This CDR3 spans 13 amino acids. Germline CDR1 is SGDLS and CDR2 is YYNGEE. CDR3 sequence (DNA): TGTGCCAGCAGCGAGGAGGGAACGCCACCCCTCCACTTT. Translated: CASSEEGTPPLHF.